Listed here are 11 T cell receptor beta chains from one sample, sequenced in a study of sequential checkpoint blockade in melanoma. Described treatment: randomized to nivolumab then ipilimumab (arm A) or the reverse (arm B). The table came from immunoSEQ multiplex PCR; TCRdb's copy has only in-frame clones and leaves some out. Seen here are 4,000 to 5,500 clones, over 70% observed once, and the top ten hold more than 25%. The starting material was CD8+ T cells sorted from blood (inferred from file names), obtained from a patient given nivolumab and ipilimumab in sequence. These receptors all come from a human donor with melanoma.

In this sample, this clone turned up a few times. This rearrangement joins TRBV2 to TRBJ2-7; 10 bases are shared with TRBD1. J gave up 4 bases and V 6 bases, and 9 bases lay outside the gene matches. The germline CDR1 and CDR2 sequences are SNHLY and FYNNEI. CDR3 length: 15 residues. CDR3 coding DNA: TGTGCCAGCAGCTCACGACAGGGGGCAGAGTACGAGCAGTACTTC. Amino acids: CASSSRQGAEYEQYF. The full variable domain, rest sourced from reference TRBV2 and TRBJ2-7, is EPEVTQTPSHQVTQMGQEVILRCVPISNHLYFYWYRQILGQKVEFLVSFYNNEISEKSEIFDDQFSVERPDGSNFTLKIRSTKLEDSAMYFCASSSRQGAEYEQYFGPGTRLTVT.

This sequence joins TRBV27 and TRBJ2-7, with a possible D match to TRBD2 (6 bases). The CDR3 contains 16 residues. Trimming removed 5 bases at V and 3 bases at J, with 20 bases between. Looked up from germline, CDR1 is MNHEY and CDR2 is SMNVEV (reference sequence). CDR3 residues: CASSRPRGLKVYEQYF. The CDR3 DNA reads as TGTGCCAGCAGTCGACCGCGGGGTTTAAAAGTCTACGAGCAGTACTTC.

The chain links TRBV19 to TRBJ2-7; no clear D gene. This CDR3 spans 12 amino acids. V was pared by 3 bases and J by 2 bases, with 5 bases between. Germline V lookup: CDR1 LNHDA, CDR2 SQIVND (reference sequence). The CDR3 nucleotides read TGTGCCAGTAGTATGGGCACCTACGAGCAGTACTTC. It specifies CASSMGTYEQYF.

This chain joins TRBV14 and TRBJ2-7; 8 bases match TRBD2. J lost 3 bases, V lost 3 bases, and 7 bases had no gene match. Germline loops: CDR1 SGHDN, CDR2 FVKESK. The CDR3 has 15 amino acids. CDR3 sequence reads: CASSQSFRGGYEQYF. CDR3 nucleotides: TGTGCCAGCAGCCAGTCCTTCCGGGGGGGCTACGAGCAGTACTTC.

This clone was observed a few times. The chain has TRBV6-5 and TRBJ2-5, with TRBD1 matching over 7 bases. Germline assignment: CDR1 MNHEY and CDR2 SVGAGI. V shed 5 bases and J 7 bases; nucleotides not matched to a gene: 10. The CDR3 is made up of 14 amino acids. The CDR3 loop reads CASSTRQGVGTQYF. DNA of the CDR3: TGTGCCAGCAGTACCCGACAGGGTGTGGGGACCCAGTACTTC.

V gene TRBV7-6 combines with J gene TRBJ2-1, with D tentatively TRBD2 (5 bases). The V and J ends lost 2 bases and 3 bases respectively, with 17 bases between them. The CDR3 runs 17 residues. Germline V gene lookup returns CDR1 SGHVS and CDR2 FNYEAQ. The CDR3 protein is CASSLTPAEQFYNEQFF. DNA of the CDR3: TGTGCCAGCAGCTTAACCCCAGCGGAGCAATTCTACAATGAGCAGTTCTTC.

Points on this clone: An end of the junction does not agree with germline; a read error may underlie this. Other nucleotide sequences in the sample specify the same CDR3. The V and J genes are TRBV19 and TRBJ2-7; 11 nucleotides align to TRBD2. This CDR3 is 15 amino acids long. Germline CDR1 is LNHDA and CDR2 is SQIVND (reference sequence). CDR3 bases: TGTGCCAGTAAACAGACTAGCGGGAACCCCTACGAGCAGTATTTC. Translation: CASKQTSGNPYEQYF.

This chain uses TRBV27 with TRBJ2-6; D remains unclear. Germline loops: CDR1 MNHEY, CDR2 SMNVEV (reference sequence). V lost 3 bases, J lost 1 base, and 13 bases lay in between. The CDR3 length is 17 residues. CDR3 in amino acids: CASSLLTTLSGANVLTF. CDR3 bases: TGTGCCAGCAGTTTGTTGACAACCCTTTCTGGGGCCAACGTCCTGACTTTC.

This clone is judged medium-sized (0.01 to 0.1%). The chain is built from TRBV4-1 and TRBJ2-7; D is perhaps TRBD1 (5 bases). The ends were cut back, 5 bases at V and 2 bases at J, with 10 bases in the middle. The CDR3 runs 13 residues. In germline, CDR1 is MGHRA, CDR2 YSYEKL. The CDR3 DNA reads TGCGCCAGCAGCAGGGGCGTCACCTACGAGCAGTACTTC. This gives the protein CASSRGVTYEQYF.

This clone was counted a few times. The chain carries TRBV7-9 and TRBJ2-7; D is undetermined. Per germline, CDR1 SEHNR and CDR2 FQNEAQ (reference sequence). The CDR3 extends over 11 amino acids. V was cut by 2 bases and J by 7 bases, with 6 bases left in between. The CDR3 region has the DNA TGTGCCAGCAGCTTAAAAGCTGAGCAGTACTTC. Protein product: CASSLKAEQYF.

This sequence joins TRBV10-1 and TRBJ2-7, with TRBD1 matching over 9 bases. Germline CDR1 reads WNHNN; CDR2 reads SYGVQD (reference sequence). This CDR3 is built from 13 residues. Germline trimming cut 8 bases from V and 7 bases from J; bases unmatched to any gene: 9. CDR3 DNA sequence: TGCGCCAGCGTCGGGACAGGGCTTTGGGAGCAGTACTTC. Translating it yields CASVGTGLWEQYF.